These 18 T cell receptor beta chains share one sample of origin, sequenced in a study of blood T cells in healthy people across ages. Then a second PCR, running roughly 6 to 12 cycles, was carried out with a sample-barcoded 5' primer and a J-beta primer mix. One entry per CDR3 protein results from TCRdb running MiXCR on the 5' RACE reads. Of nearly 800,000 distinct CDR3 sequences listed, 25% were seen once; the top ten hold more than 3%. The same sample was also studied in work on T cells of mothers and their children.

Sequencing was carried out using blood. Receptor source: a boy aged 5-17 years in good health.

The chain has TRBV5-1 and TRBJ2-2, with unresolved D. V was trimmed by 2 bases and J by 2 bases, leaving 4 bases between them. The CDR3 loop spans 13 amino acids. CDR1 is SGHRS and CDR2 is YFSETQ in the germline V gene. The CDR3 DNA follows: TGCGCCAGCAGCTTTGCTAACACCGGGGAGCTGTTTTTT. Residues: CASSFANTGELFF.

This chain connects TRBV7-2 to TRBJ2-1; D might be TRBD1 or TRBD2, each matching 5 bases. This CDR3 contains 16 residues. V shed 5 bases and J shed 3 bases, with 17 bases lying between them. Germline loops: CDR1 SGHTA, CDR2 FQGNSA. The CDR3 is CASSRSGRTFYNEQFF. As DNA, the CDR3 is TGTGCCAGCAGCCGTTCGGGACGGACCTTCTACAATGAGCAGTTCTTC.

This clonotype was picked up a small number of times. The chain carries TRBV2 and TRBJ2-5, with D uncertain. The germline V gene encodes CDR1 SNHLY and CDR2 FYNNEI. CDR3 size: 15 residues. V lost 3 bases and J lost 0, with 11 bases in between. CDR3 in amino acids: CASSDPDGYQETQYF. CDR3 nucleotides: TGTGCCAGCAGTGACCCCGACGGGTACCAAGAGACCCAGTACTTC.

This clonotype was seen only once. The CDR3 DNA sequence: TGTGCCAGCAGTTACTTCCACGGGACAGGACGTAACTCCTACGAGCAGTACTTC. Its protein product is CASSYFHGTGRNSYEQYF. The rearrangement joins TRBV6-5 to TRBJ2-7, with 8 positions matching TRBD1. The CDR3 loop spans 18 amino acids. Germline CDR1 is MNHEY and CDR2 is SVGAGI. The junction had 11 bases not matched to a gene; V was cut back by 1 base and J by 0 bases.

This chain uses TRBV4-3 with TRBJ2-7; maybe TRBD2 (6 bases). V was trimmed by 0 bases and J by 1 base, leaving 13 bases between them. This CDR3 has 16 amino acids. From germline, CDR1 is LGHNA and CDR2 YSLEER. The CDR3, as DNA: TGCGCCAGCAGCCAAGATCCGGGCGGGGTTTCCTACGAGCAGTACTTC. It encodes CASSQDPGGVSYEQYF.

The chain combines TRBV5-5 with TRBJ2-7; no clear D. The CDR3 extends over 14 amino acids. V lost 0 bases and J lost 0, with 7 bases in between. The germline CDR1 and CDR2 sequences are SGHKS and YYEKEE (reference sequence). In DNA, the CDR3 is TGTGCCAGCAGCTTGGACGAGACCTCCTACGAGCAGTACTTC. Translating it yields CASSLDETSYEQYF.

V and J are TRBV5-1 and TRBJ2-1; TRBD1 or TRBD2 may be the D gene (6 bases each). The assigned J gene may be wrong: the sequence end matches TRBJ2-7 better. The germline V gene has CDR1 SGHRS and CDR2 YFSETQ. The length of the CDR3 is 14 residues. Written as DNA, the CDR3 is TGCGCCAGCAGCTGGGAGGACAGCACCTACGAGCAGTACTTC. Protein: CASSWEDSTYEQYF.

This clonotype was observed a handful of times. The genes are TRBV29-1 and TRBJ2-5, with D possibly called TRBD1 or TRBD2 (5 bases each). Germline CDR1 reads SQVTM; CDR2 reads ANQGSEA. The ends were cut back, 4 bases at V and 2 bases at J, with 11 bases in the middle. This CDR3 has 13 residues. The CDR3 loop reads CSVAGRQQETQYF. The CDR3 region has the DNA TGCAGCGTTGCGGGACGGCAACAAGAGACCCAGTACTTC.

Regarding this clonotype: Sequence at one end of the junction differs from germline and may be a read error. V usage is TRBV7-3 and J usage is TRBJ2-5; D is unresolved. The J call may be in error: the DNA end matches TRBJ2-1 better. The V gene's germline CDR1 is SGHTA and CDR2 FQGTGA. The CDR3 is 13 residues long. CDR3 residues: CATRASGYNEQFF. DNA of the CDR3: TGTGCCACTCGGGCTAGTGGGTACAACGAGCAGTTCTTC.

This rearrangement joins TRBV7-3 to TRBJ2-3; TRBD2 agrees at 11 bases. CDR1 and CDR2 from the germline V gene are SGHTA and FQGTGA. Trimming took 5 bases from V and 2 from J; bases not matched to a gene: 6. CDR3 length: 16 residues. The CDR3 DNA is TGTGCCAGCAGCGCCACGGGACTAGCGGTCACAGATACGCAGTATTTT. It translates to CASSATGLAVTDTQYF.

This clonotype was counted only a few times. The CDR3 region is CASSLAAGTLSNEQFF. The CDR3 DNA is TGTGCCAGCAGCTTAGCCGCCGGGACCCTAAGCAATGAGCAGTTCTTC. This chain connects TRBV11-2 to TRBJ2-5, with D possibly being TRBD1 or TRBD2 (5 bases each). The DNA end is more similar to TRBJ2-1, so the J call may be wrong. The CDR3 runs 16 residues. The germline gives CDR1 SGHAT, CDR2 FQNNGV.

This clonotype was detected a few times. This chain connects TRBV11-2 to TRBJ2-7, with D tentatively TRBD1 (6 bases). Trimming shortened V by 3 bases and J by 7 bases, and 19 bases separated the two germline ends. This CDR3 contains 15 residues. Looked up from germline, CDR1 is SGHAT and CDR2 is FQNNGV. This CDR3 reads CASSFLTGFPPEQYF. The CDR3 DNA sequence: TGTGCCAGCAGCTTTCTGACAGGCTTCCCCCCGGAGCAGTACTTC.

This clonotype turned up a few times. The V gene is TRBV2, the J gene TRBJ1-2; 7 positions agree with TRBD1. Germline-derived CDR1 and CDR2 are SNHLY and FYNNEI. V was pared by 4 bases and J by 4 bases, with 6 bases of the junction left unmatched. The CDR3 length is 14 residues. The CDR3 nucleotides read TGTGCCAGCAGTGCAAGCCCAGGGGGCTATGGCTACACCTTC. It is translated as CASSASPGGYGYTF.

This clonotype came up a few times. The chain employs TRBV28 and TRBJ1-6; D possibly corresponds to TRBD1 (5 bases). Trimming removed 8 bases at V and 10 bases at J, with 18 bases between. The CDR3 consists of 14 residues. Germline V gene data show CDR1 as MDHEN and CDR2 as SYDVKM. This CDR3 reads CASGVQGWRSPLHF. The DNA for the CDR3 is TGTGCCAGCGGGGTTCAGGGTTGGAGGTCACCCCTCCACTTT. Variable domain in full (rest from reference TRBV28 and TRBJ1-6): DVKVTQSSRYLVKRTGEKVFLECVQDMDHENMFWYRQDPGLGLRLIYFSYDVKMKEKGDIPEGYSVSREKKERFSLILESASTNQTSMYLCASGVQGWRSPLHFGNGTRLTVT.

This clonotype was observed a few times. V gene TRBV12-3 or TRBV12-4 combines with J gene TRBJ2-7, with 14 bases aligning to TRBD2. The V gene end was trimmed by 3 bases and the J gene end by 0 bases; junction bases not matched to a gene: 16. The CDR3 has 21 amino acids. CDR3 region: CASSFWGPGTSGSRGSYEQYF. CDR3 DNA: TGTGCCAGCAGTTTCTGGGGACCCGGGACTAGCGGGAGTCGGGGCTCCTACGAGCAGTACTTC.

In its sample, this clonotype was seen a few times. The chain joins TRBV7-2 to TRBJ2-2; D gene uncertain. The germline CDR1 and CDR2 sequences are SGHTA and FQGNSA. Trimming cost V 5 bases and J 6 bases, with 19 bases left between them. The CDR3 extends over 16 amino acids. CDR3 protein: CASSPLGRMLPGELFF. CDR3 sequence (DNA): TGTGCCAGCAGCCCGCTGGGCAGAATGCTTCCCGGGGAGCTGTTTTTT.

This CDR3 is CASSQDWGMGHHYEQYF. The DNA for the CDR3 is TGTGCCAGCAGCCAAGATTGGGGCATGGGACACCACTACGAGCAGTACTTC. The chain links TRBV14 to TRBJ2-7, with D possibly matching TRBD1 (6 bases). Germline CDR1 is SGHDN and CDR2 is FVKESK. This CDR3 has 17 amino acids. Deletions cut 0 bases from V and 3 bases from J, with 18 bases between.

The genes are TRBV11-2 and TRBJ1-1, with D perhaps matching TRBD1 (6 bases). Germline V gene lookup returns CDR1 SGHAT and CDR2 FQNNGV. CDR3 size: 16 residues. Trimming left V 0 bases short and J 5 bases short, with 16 bases between. The CDR3 DNA sequence: TGTGCCAGCAGCTTAGATCTAGGGGACATCGAGACTGAAGCTTTCTTT. As protein: CASSLDLGDIETEAFF.